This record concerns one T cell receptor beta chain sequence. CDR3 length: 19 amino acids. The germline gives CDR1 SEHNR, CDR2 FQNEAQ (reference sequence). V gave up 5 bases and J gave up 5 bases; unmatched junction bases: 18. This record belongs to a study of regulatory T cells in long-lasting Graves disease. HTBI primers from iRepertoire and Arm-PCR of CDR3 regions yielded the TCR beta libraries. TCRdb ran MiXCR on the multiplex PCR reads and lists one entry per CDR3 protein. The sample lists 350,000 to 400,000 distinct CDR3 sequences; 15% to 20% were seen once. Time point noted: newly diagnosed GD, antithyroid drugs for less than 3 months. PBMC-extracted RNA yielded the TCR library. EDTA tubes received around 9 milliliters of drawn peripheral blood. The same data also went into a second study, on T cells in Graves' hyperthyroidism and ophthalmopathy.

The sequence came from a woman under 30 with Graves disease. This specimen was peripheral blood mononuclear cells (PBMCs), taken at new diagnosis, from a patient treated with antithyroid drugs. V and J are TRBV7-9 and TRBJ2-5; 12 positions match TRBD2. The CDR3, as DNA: TGTGCCAGCAGCGGCCGACTAGCGGGAGTCGGGATTGCGCCGGAGACCCAGTACTTC. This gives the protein CASSGRLAGVGIAPETQYF.